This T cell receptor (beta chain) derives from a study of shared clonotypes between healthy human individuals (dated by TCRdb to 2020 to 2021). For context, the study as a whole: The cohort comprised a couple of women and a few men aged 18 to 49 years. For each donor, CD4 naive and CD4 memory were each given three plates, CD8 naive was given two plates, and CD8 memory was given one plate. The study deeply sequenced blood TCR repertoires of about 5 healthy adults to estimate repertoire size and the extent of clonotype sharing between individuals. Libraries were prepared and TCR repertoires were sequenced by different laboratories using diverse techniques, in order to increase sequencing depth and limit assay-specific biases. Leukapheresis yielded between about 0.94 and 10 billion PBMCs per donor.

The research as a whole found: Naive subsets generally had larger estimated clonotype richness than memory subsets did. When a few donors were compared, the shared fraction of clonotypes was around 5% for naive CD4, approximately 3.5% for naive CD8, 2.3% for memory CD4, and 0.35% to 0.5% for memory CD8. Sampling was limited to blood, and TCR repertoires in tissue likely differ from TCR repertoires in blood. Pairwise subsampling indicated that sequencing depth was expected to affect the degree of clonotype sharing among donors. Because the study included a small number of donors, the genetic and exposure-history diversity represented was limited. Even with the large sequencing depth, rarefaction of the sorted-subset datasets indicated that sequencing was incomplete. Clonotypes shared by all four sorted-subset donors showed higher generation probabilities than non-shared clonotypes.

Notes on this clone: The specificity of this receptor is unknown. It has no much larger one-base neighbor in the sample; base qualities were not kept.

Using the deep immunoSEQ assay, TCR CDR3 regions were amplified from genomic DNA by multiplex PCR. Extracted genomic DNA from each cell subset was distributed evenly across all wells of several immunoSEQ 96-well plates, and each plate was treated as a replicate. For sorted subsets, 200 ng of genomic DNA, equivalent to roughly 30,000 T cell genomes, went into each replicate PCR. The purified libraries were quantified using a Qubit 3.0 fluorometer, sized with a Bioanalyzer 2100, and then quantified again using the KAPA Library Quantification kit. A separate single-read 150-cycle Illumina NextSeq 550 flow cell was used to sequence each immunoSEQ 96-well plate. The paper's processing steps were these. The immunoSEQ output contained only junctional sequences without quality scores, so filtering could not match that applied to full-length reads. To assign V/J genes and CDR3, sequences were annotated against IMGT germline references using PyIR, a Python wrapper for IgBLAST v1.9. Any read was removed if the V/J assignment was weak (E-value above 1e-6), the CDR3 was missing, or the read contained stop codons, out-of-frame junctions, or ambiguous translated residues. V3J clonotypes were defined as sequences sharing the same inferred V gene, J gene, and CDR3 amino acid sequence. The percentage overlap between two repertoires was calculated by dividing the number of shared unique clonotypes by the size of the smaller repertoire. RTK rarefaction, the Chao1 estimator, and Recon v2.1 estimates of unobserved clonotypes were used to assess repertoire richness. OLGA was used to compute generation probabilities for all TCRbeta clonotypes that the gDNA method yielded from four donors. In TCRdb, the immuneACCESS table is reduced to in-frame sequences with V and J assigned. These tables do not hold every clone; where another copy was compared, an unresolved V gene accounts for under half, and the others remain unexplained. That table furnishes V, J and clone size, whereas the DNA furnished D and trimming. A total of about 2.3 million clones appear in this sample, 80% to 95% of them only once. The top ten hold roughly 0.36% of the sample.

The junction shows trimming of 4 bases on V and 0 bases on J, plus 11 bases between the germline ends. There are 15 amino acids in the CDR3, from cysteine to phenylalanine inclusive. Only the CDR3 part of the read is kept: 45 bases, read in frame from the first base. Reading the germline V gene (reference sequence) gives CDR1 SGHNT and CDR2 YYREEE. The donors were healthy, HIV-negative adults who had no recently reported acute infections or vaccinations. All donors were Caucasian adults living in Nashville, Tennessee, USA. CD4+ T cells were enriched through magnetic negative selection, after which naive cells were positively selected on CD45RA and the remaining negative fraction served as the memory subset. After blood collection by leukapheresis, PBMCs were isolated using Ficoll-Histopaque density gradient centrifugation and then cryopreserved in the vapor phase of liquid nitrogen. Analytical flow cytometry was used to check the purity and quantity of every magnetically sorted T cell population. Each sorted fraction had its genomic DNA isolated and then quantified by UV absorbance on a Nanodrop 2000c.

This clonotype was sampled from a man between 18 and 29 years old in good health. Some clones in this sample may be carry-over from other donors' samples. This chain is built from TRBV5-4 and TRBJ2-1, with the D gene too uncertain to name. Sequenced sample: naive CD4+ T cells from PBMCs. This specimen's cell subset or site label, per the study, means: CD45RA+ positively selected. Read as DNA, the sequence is TGTGCCAGCAGCCCGGCTCTAAGCTCCTACAATGAGCAGTTCTTC. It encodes CASSPALSSYNEQFF.